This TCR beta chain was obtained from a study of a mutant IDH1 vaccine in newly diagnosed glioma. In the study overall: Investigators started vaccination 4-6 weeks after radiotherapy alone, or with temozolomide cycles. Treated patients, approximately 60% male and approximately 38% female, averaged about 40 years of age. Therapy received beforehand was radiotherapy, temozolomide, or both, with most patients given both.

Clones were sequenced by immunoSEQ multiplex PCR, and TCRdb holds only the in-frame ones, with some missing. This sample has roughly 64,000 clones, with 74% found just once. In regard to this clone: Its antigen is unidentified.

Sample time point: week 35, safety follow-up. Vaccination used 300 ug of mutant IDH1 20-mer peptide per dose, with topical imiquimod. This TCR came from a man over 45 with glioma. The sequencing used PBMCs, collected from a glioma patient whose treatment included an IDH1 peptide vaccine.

DNA for the CDR3: TGCGCCAGCAGCCAAGGACCAAATCAGCCCCAGCATTTT. Protein sequence: CASSQGPNQPQHF. The chain links TRBV4-3 to TRBJ1-5; D ambiguous. With 1 base removed from V and 4 bases from J, the gap between germline ends came to 5 bases. Germline CDR1 is LGHNA and CDR2 is YSLEER. This CDR3 spans 13 amino acids.